This TCR beta chain came from a study of T cell responses to AZD1222 COVID-19 vaccine. The repertoire was sequenced with immunoSEQ multiplex PCR; TCRdb's copy has only in-frame clones and lacks some. The data hold about 170,000 clones, with 80% to 95% observed a single time. The sequences come from peripheral blood, collected on day 0 of AZD1222 vaccination. This TCR came from an adult in good health.

The CDR3 DNA reads as TGTGCCAGCAGCTTAGCGTCACAGGGAACGGCCCAGTACTTC. Translation gives CASSLASQGTAQYF. The chain couples TRBV11-1 to TRBJ2-5, with a tentative D call TRBD1 (6 bases). Germline values: CDR1 SGHAT, CDR2 FQDESV (reference sequence). Trimming took 0 bases from V and 9 from J, leaving 14 bases between them. The CDR3 sequence is 14 residues long.